This T cell receptor beta chain was identified during a study of early T cells in non-severe SARS-CoV-2 infection. Across the whole study: The input, bulk RNA from unsorted whole blood, was sequenced, and chains were unpaired. Study-level findings and limits: Private and CD4 specificities were missed by VDJdb matching, which favored anti-spike CD8 responses.

Individual cDNA molecules received unique molecular identifiers during library preparation. TCRdb used MiXCR to reprocess the 5' RACE reads, holding one entry per CDR3 protein. Among roughly 67,000 distinct CDR3 sequences listed, 12% were seen once. Trimming removed 1 base from V and 5 bases from J, with 20 bases in between. Germline V gene lookup returns CDR1 SGHRS and CDR2 YFSETQ. The CDR3 sequence is 17 residues long. This clonotype was seen at least ten times. Its antigen remains unknown. The chain employs TRBV5-1 and TRBJ2-3, with D possibly TRBD1 on 5 matching bases. This clonotype was obtained from an adult who was a healthcare worker with PCR-confirmed SARS-CoV-2 infection or an uninfected control (not recorded which). Sequenced: whole blood. The CDR3 nucleotides read TGCGCCAGCAGCTTGTCCGCACCGGGCCCAAGGGGAGATACGCAGTATTTT. It is translated as CASSLSAPGPRGDTQYF. The full variable domain, in which reference TRBV5-1 and TRBJ2-3 provide the parts outside the CDR3, is KAGVTQTPRYLIKTRGQQVTLSCSPISGHRSVSWYQQTPGQGLQFLFEYFSETQRNKGNFPGRFSGRQFSNSRSEMNVSTLELGDSALYLCASSLSAPGPRGDTQYFGPGTRLTVL.